The 32 T cell receptor beta chains listed next were all sequenced from one sample in a study of blood T cell repertoires in COVID-19. TCRdb's table, derived via immunoSEQ multiplex PCR, lists solely in-frame clones and lacks some. The sample has 200,000 to 300,000 clones, roughly 87% seen once. Sequencing was done on a sample of PBMCs or T cells enriched from blood (not recorded which). Every receptor here comes from a woman in her twenties or thirties with acute COVID-19.

In this sample, this clone turned up once. The chain joins TRBV6-5 to TRBJ2-7; a possible D gene is TRBD2 (5 bases). The V end was cut by 2 bases, the J end by 3 bases, with 8 bases between. Germline values: CDR1 MNHEY, CDR2 SVGAGI. CDR3 length: 13 amino acids. CDR3 in DNA: TGTGCCAGCAGTTACGGACTCCGCTACGAGCAGTACTTC. Translated: CASSYGLRYEQYF.

This clone was seen a single time. The V and J genes are TRBV20-1 and TRBJ2-5, with 11 bases aligning to TRBD2. CDR1 and CDR2 (germline): DFQATT, SNEGSKA (reference sequence). V dropped 3 bases and J dropped 5; count of bases not matched to a gene: 14. The CDR3 has 17 residues. The CDR3 protein is CSASRVAGGPGWETQYF. CDR3 DNA: TGCAGTGCTAGTAGGGTAGCGGGGGGGCCCGGATGGGAGACCCAGTACTTC.

The rearrangement joins TRBV27 to TRBJ2-3, with D perhaps matching TRBD2 (6 bases). V dropped 8 bases and J dropped 4 bases, with 13 bases sitting between them. The CDR3 has 13 amino acids. The germline V gene encodes CDR1 MNHEY and CDR2 SMNVEV (reference sequence). CDR3 region: CASLDPSADTQYF. In DNA form, the CDR3 reads TGTGCCAGCCTCGACCCTAGCGCAGATACGCAGTATTTT.

This chain connects TRBV20-1 to TRBJ1-2, with D tentatively TRBD1 (5 bases). The germline CDR1 and CDR2 sequences are DFQATT and SNEGSKA (reference sequence). This CDR3 comprises 11 residues. The V end lost 1 base, the J end lost 10 bases, and 10 bases lay between the germline ends. As DNA, the CDR3 is TGCAGTGCTAGAGTGGGGCGATACTACACCTTC. Translated: CSARVGRYYTF.

V gene TRBV11-2 combines with J gene TRBJ1-1, with a possible D match to TRBD1 (6 bases). From germline, CDR1 is SGHAT and CDR2 FQNNGV. The length of the CDR3 is 14 residues. Deletions cut 6 bases from V and 3 bases from J, with 14 bases between. The CDR3 nucleotides are TGTGCCAGCAGGCTGTTTTCAGGGGACACTGAAGCTTTCTTT. Residues: CASRLFSGDTEAFF.

The genes are TRBV4-3 and TRBJ1-1, with 7 bases aligning to TRBD1. The CDR3 contains 18 residues. The J segment lost 1 base and the V segment lost 0 bases, leaving 11 bases of the junction unmatched. Germline-derived CDR1 and CDR2 are LGHNA and YSLEER. CDR3 sequence reads: CASSQDVDRVYGNTEAFF. DNA for the CDR3: TGCGCCAGCAGCCAAGATGTCGACAGGGTCTATGGGAACACTGAAGCTTTCTTT.

The V and J genes are TRBV19 and TRBJ1-2; D not certain. Germline CDR1 LNHDA, CDR2 SQIVND (reference sequence). The CDR3 spans 14 residues. Between the trimmed V and J ends, which lost 3 bases and 4 bases, there was a span of 12 bases. CDR3 residues: CASSIFLEGYGYTF. The CDR3 nucleotides are TGTGCCAGTAGTATTTTCCTGGAGGGCTATGGCTACACCTTC.

The gene calls are TRBV12-3 or TRBV12-4 and TRBJ2-7; 9 bases match TRBD1. This CDR3 has 13 residues. V lost 6 bases and J lost 2; bases outside the gene matches: 2. This CDR3 is CASRQGATYEQYF. CDR3 DNA: TGTGCCAGCAGACAGGGGGCGACCTACGAGCAGTACTTC.

This chain links TRBV29-1 with TRBJ1-1, with D possibly being TRBD1 (5 bases). V was pared by 4 bases and J by 0 bases, with 15 bases between. Germline V gives CDR1 SQVTM, CDR2 ANQGSEA. This CDR3 has 15 residues. In nucleotides, the CDR3 is TGCAGCGTTGCCGGGGGAGGACTCATGAACACTGAAGCTTTCTTT. Translating gives CSVAGGGLMNTEAFF.

The genes are TRBV19 and TRBJ1-6; D is possibly TRBD1 (6 bases). Trimming removed 6 bases at V and 7 bases at J, with 13 bases between. The germline CDR1 and CDR2 sequences are LNHDA and SQIVND (reference sequence). This CDR3 has 14 residues. The CDR3 DNA sequence: TGTGCCAGTAGATGGACAGCAAGAAATTCACCCCTCCACTTT. Its translation is CASRWTARNSPLHF.

The V call is TRBV18, the J call TRBJ1-3; TRBD1 matches at 8 bases. CDR3 size: 15 residues. CDR1 and CDR2 from the germline V gene are KGHSH and LQKENI. V was clipped by 3 bases and J by 3 bases; unmatched bases: 4. The CDR3 is CASSPQTGDGNTIYF. In DNA, the CDR3 is TGTGCCAGCTCACCCCAGACAGGGGATGGAAACACCATATATTTT. Using reference TRBV18 and TRBJ1-3 for the parts outside the CDR3, the full variable domain is NAGVMQNPRHLVRRRGQEARLRCSPMKGHSHVYWYRQLPEEGLKFMVYLQKENIIDESGMPKERFSAEFPKEGPSILRIQQVVRGDSAAYFCASSPQTGDGNTIYFGEGSWLTVV.

CDR3 coding DNA: TGTGCCTGGAGTGTAACAGGGCCCTGGGATGGCTACACCTTC. The encoded protein is CAWSVTGPWDGYTF. The chain has TRBV30 and TRBJ1-2; TRBD1 is a possible D gene (6 bases). Looked up from germline, CDR1 is GTSNPN and CDR2 is SVGIG (reference sequence). Deletions cut 0 bases from V and 6 bases from J, with 14 bases between. The CDR3 has 14 residues.

The chain is built from TRBV5-1 and TRBJ1-4; 8 nucleotides align to TRBD1. Looked up from germline, CDR1 is SGHRS and CDR2 is YFSETQ. The CDR3 is 18 residues long. V was pared by 1 base and J by 0 bases, with 8 bases of the junction left unmatched. The CDR3 protein is CASSLRSGGHSTNEKLFF. The CDR3 region has the DNA TGCGCCAGCAGCTTGAGGTCAGGGGGCCATTCAACTAATGAAAAACTGTTTTTT.

This CDR3 is CASSQEGQGTNSNEQFF. As DNA, the CDR3 is TGTGCCAGCAGCCAAGAGGGGCAAGGGACTAACTCTAATGAGCAGTTCTTC. V and J are TRBV3-1 (or the pseudogene TRBV3-2) and TRBJ2-1; 7 positions match TRBD2. The CDR3 contains 17 residues. In germline, CDR1 is LGHDT, CDR2 YNNKEL (reference sequence). Losses at the gene ends were 0 bases for V and 7 bases for J; bases not matched to a gene: 12.

The rearrangement links TRBV7-2 to TRBJ1-2; 9 positions match TRBD1. V dropped 5 bases and J dropped 7; count of bases not matched to a gene: 11. CDR3 length: 15 residues. The germline gives CDR1 SGHTA, CDR2 FQGNSA. The CDR3 sequence is CASSAGRTGAFGYTF. CDR3 bases: TGTGCCAGCAGCGCCGGCCGGACAGGGGCTTTTGGCTACACCTTC. The whole variable domain, filled in from reference TRBV7-2 and TRBJ1-2, reads GAGVSQSPSNKVTEKGKDVELRCDPISGHTALYWYRQSLGQGLEFLIYFQGNSAPDKSGLPSDRFSAERTGGSVSTLTIQRTQQEDSAVYLCASSAGRTGAFGYTFGSGTRLTVV.

The DNA for the CDR3 is TGTGCCAGCAGTGAATTGGGACACATTGAAGCTTTCTTT. This gives the protein CASSELGHIEAFF. J is TRBJ1-1 and V is TRBV25-1, with TRBD1 as a possible D gene (6 bases). The CDR3 is made up of 13 amino acids. Per germline, CDR1 MGHDK and CDR2 SYGVNS. Trimming stripped 1 base from V and 7 bases from J, with 10 bases between.

The chain couples TRBV19 to TRBJ2-1, with TRBD1 as a possible D gene (6 bases). The CDR3 spans 14 residues. Trimming took 3 bases from V and 4 from J, leaving 10 bases between them. Germline V lookup: CDR1 LNHDA, CDR2 SQIVND (reference sequence). CDR3 region: CASSIAGQYNEQFF. The DNA for the CDR3 is TGTGCCAGTAGTATTGCTGGACAGTACAATGAGCAGTTCTTC.

This clone was observed a single time. V is TRBV24-1 and J is TRBJ2-2, with 11 bases identical to TRBD1. The germline V gene encodes CDR1 KGHDR and CDR2 SFDVKD. This CDR3 comprises 16 residues. The V and J ends lost 4 bases and 7 bases, in that order; junction bases with no gene match: 7. This CDR3 is CATSDSRTGGHGELFF. The DNA of the CDR3 is TGTGCCACCAGTGACTCGAGGACAGGGGGCCACGGGGAGCTGTTTTTT.

The genes are TRBV5-1 and TRBJ2-2; D unclear. V shed 0 bases and J shed 9 bases, with 9 bases lying between them. Germline V gene sequence: CDR1 SGHRS, CDR2 YFSETQ. This CDR3 comprises 13 residues. The CDR3 DNA reads as TGCGCCAGCAGCTTGGCCGGGTTATGGGAGCTGTTTTTT. Its protein is CASSLAGLWELFF.

The chain employs TRBV2 and TRBJ1-2, with 8 bases lining up with TRBD1. This CDR3 spans 15 amino acids. V was pared by 3 bases and J by 2 bases, with 5 bases of the junction left unmatched. CDR1 and CDR2 from the germline V gene are SNHLY and FYNNEI. CDR3 loop: CASSEFQGANYGYTF. DNA for the CDR3: TGTGCCAGCAGTGAGTTCCAGGGGGCGAACTATGGCTACACCTTC.

The chain is built from TRBV30 and TRBJ1-4, with a possible D match to TRBD1 (5 bases). This CDR3 has 13 residues. V lost 5 bases and J 6 bases, leaving 13 bases between the germline ends. Germline-derived CDR1 and CDR2 are GTSNPN and SVGIG (reference sequence). The CDR3 here is CAWATGHHEKLFF. The CDR3 nucleotides are TGTGCCTGGGCCACAGGACACCATGAAAAACTGTTTTTT.

The chain is built from TRBV5-1 and TRBJ2-1; D perhaps matches TRBD2 (6 bases). CDR1 and CDR2 from the germline V gene are SGHRS and YFSETQ. V was pared by 0 bases and J by 6 bases, with 10 bases between. CDR3 length: 14 amino acids. The CDR3 reads CASSLVVSGNEQFF. The CDR3 DNA is TGCGCCAGCAGCTTGGTGGTTAGCGGCAATGAGCAGTTCTTC.

The rearrangement links TRBV7-8 to TRBJ1-1, with 9 bases aligning to TRBD1. V lost 3 bases to trimming and J lost 5 bases; unmatched junction nucleotides: 10. The CDR3 length is 16 residues. The V gene's germline CDR1 is SGHVS and CDR2 FQNEAQ. In nucleotides, the CDR3 is TGTGCCAGCAGCTTGACAGGGGGGCGAGGTTGGACTGAAGCTTTCTTT. Protein product: CASSLTGGRGWTEAFF.

This clone appeared a single time. This chain links TRBV27 with TRBJ1-6; 8 nucleotides line up with TRBD1. CDR1 MNHEY and CDR2 SMNVEV come from the germline V gene (reference sequence). After removal of 5 bases from V and 14 bases from J, the junction contained 8 bases not matched to a gene. The CDR3 runs 13 residues. Here the CDR3 DNA reads TGTGCCAGCAGTCCAACGACAGGGGAGTCCCTCCACTTT. This translates into CASSPTTGESLHF.

V and J are TRBV4-1 and TRBJ2-7; 10 bases match TRBD1. Germline V gene data show CDR1 as MGHRA and CDR2 as YSYEKL. Losses at the gene ends were 1 base for V and 7 bases for J; bases not matched to a gene: 4. There are 14 residues in the CDR3. In nucleotides, the CDR3 is TGCGCCAGCAGCCAAGGACAGGGGGCGAGGGAGCAGTACTTC. Protein: CASSQGQGAREQYF.

The V and J genes are TRBV5-5 and TRBJ1-2; D ambiguous. CDR3 length: 14 residues. Germline lookup yields CDR1 SGHKS and CDR2 YYEKEE (reference sequence). V was cut by 2 bases and J by 0 bases, with 8 bases left in between. CDR3 DNA: TGTGCCAGCAGCTTAAGAGAAGCTAACTATGGCTACACCTTC. This encodes CASSLREANYGYTF.

This chain uses TRBV9 with TRBJ1-1, with 8 bases aligning to TRBD1. Germline V gives CDR1 SGDLS, CDR2 YYNGEE. J gave up 4 bases and V 4 bases, and 3 bases lay outside the gene matches. The CDR3 spans 13 residues. The CDR3 here is CASSLGTGTEAFF. The CDR3 DNA reads as TGTGCCAGCAGCCTTGGGACAGGCACTGAAGCTTTCTTT.

V is TRBV6-5 and J is TRBJ1-4, with D possibly being TRBD1 (5 bases). V dropped 5 bases and J dropped 8 bases, with 15 bases sitting between them. Germline V gene data show CDR1 as MNHEY and CDR2 as SVGAGI. The CDR3 has 14 residues. CDR3 coding DNA: TGTGCCAGCAGTCGGGAGTTTCAGGGAGAAAAACTGTTTTTT. Encoded protein: CASSREFQGEKLFF.

This sequence joins TRBV18 and TRBJ2-2; 8 nucleotides line up with TRBD1. The CDR3 is 16 amino acids. V lost 4 bases, J lost 0 bases, and 4 bases stayed unmatched. Germline V gene sequence: CDR1 KGHSH, CDR2 LQKENI. The CDR3 here is CASSLGTGSNTGELFF. The CDR3, as DNA: TGTGCCAGCTCACTAGGGACAGGATCGAACACCGGGGAGCTGTTTTTT.

V and J are TRBV29-1 and TRBJ1-2, with 7 nucleotides matching TRBD1. J lost 1 base, V lost 6 bases, and 8 bases had no gene match. Germline V CDR1 and CDR2: SQVTM, ANQGSEA. CDR3 size: 14 residues. The CDR3 region is CSVHGTEGNYGYTF. CDR3 nucleotides: TGCAGCGTCCACGGGACAGAGGGTAACTATGGCTACACCTTC.

The chain recombines TRBV10-3 with TRBJ2-7; 7 nucleotides line up with TRBD1. CDR1 is ENHRY and CDR2 is SYGVKD in the germline V gene. Trimming at V came to 6 bases and at J to 0 bases, leaving 8 bases not matched to a gene. The CDR3 extends over 15 amino acids. DNA of the CDR3: TGTGCCATCAGATATATCAGGGGGAGCTCCTACGAGCAGTACTTC. As protein: CAIRYIRGSSYEQYF.

The J gene is TRBJ1-2, the V gene TRBV16; possibly TRBD1 for D (6 bases). The CDR3 contains 15 residues. The V gene lost 2 bases and the J gene lost 5 bases, with 15 bases spanning the gap. Germline V CDR1 and CDR2: KGHSY, FQNENV. The CDR3 sequence is CASSQTDSNLYGYTF. The CDR3 DNA reads TGTGCCAGCAGCCAAACGGACAGCAACCTTTATGGCTACACCTTC.